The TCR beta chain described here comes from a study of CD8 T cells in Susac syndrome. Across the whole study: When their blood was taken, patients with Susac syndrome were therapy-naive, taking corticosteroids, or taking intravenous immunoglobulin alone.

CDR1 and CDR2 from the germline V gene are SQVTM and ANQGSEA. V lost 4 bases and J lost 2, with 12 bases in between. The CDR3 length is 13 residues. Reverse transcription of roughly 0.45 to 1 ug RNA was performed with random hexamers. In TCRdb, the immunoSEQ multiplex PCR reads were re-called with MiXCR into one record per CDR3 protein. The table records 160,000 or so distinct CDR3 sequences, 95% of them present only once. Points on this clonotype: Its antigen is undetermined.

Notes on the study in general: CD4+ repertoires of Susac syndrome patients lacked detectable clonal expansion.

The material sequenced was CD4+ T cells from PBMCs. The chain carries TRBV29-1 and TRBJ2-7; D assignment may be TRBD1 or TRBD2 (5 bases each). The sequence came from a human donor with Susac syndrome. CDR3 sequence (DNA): TGCAGCGTTGGGTCTAGCAGGGCCTACGAGCAGTACTTC. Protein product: CSVGSSRAYEQYF.